This passage covers 14 T cell receptor beta chains from one sample sequenced in a study of cytomegalovirus exposure and HLA in healthy donors. The primer mix had 60 Vbeta and 13 Jbeta primers. Some clones are missing from TCRdb's copy, which holds only in-frame ones; the method was immunoSEQ multiplex PCR. The repertoire holds under 200,000 clones, with roughly 81% as singletons. The sample consisted of PBMCs. The receptor set was obtained from a woman in her fifties or sixties in good health and CMV-seronegative.

The gene calls are TRBV9 and TRBJ2-7; 8 positions agree with TRBD2. This CDR3 comprises 15 residues. CDR1 SGDLS and CDR2 YYNGEE come from the germline V gene. Trimming took 0 bases from V and 8 from J; bases not matched to a gene: 10. The CDR3: CASSVGGLGPVKQYF. The CDR3 bases are TGTGCCAGCAGCGTAGGGGGACTAGGTCCGGTGAAGCAGTACTTC. The full variable domain, completed using reference TRBV9 and TRBJ2-7, is DSGVTQTPKHLITATGQRVTLRCSPRSGDLSVYWYQQSLDQGLQFLIQYYNGEERAKGNILERFSAQQFPDLHSELNLSSLELGDSALYFCASSVGGLGPVKQYFGPGTRLTVT.

This clone showed up just a few times. The genes are TRBV7-2 and TRBJ2-7; a weak D match, TRBD1 (6 bases). Deletions cut 6 bases from V and 7 bases from J, with 22 bases between. CDR3 length equals 15 residues. CDR1 SGHTA and CDR2 FQGNSA come from the germline V gene. CDR3 DNA sequence: TGTGCCAGCAGACGGCCGGGACAAGGGCTACGAGAGCAGTACTTC. As protein: CASRRPGQGLREQYF.

This clone has a single count. The chain has TRBV6-1 and TRBJ2-2; TRBD2 agrees at 8 bases. The CDR3 covers 16 residues. With 4 bases clipped from V and 0 bases from J, the junction kept 4 bases outside the gene matches. Germline V CDR1 and CDR2: MNHNS, SASEGT. The DNA for the CDR3 is TGTGCCAGCAGTGTCCGAGCGGGGGCGAACACCGGGGAGCTGTTTTTT. It yields the protein CASSVRAGANTGELFF.

The chain links TRBV7-2 to TRBJ2-1; 8 positions match TRBD2. CDR3 length: 13 amino acids. The germline gives CDR1 SGHTA, CDR2 FQGNSA. The ends lost 5 bases at V and 8 bases at J; junction bases unmatched: 5. The CDR3 nucleotides read TGTGCCAGCAGCCGACAGCGGGAGTATGAGCAGTTCTTC. Translation gives CASSRQREYEQFF.

The chain has TRBV29-1 and TRBJ2-7, with 8 nucleotides matching TRBD2. Germline CDR1 is SQVTM and CDR2 is ANQGSEA. The CDR3 is made up of 15 amino acids. V shed 1 base and J 3 bases; nucleotides not matched to a gene: 8. CDR3 bases: TGCAGCGTTGAAGTTGAGCGGGGGAGCCACTACGAGCAGTACTTC. It translates to CSVEVERGSHYEQYF.

This chain links TRBV27 with TRBJ1-1, with TRBD1 matching 7 bases. The CDR3 has 14 residues. Germline V CDR1 and CDR2: MNHEY, SMNVEV (reference sequence). With 5 bases clipped from V and 5 bases from J, the junction kept 8 bases outside the gene matches. The CDR3 is CASSLRQGGTEAFF. The CDR3 DNA reads as TGTGCCAGCAGTCTAAGACAGGGAGGTACTGAAGCTTTCTTT.

J is TRBJ2-7 and V is TRBV5-6, with D unresolved. Trimming removed 3 bases at V and 0 bases at J, with 13 bases between. Germline CDR1 reads SGHDT; CDR2 reads YYEEEE. The CDR3 is 15 residues long. The CDR3 coding sequence is TGTGCCAGCAGCTCCCGGCCAGGTCTCTCCTACGAGCAGTACTTC. Amino acid sequence: CASSSRPGLSYEQYF.

The J gene is TRBJ2-4, the V gene TRBV11-2; tentatively, D is TRBD2 (5 bases). The ends were cut back, 3 bases at V and 3 bases at J, with 9 bases in the middle. The CDR3 sequence is 14 residues long. The germline V gene has CDR1 SGHAT and CDR2 FQNNGV. The CDR3 bases are TGTGCCAGCAGCTTTGGAGGCGGCAAAAACATTCAGTACTTC. Its protein is CASSFGGGKNIQYF.

This clone showed up just once. Other DNA sequences from this sample encode an identical CDR3 as well. V and J are TRBV6-5 and TRBJ2-7; 14 bases are shared with TRBD2. CDR1 MNHEY and CDR2 SVGAGI come from the germline V gene. CDR3 length equals 15 residues. V lost 4 bases, J lost 2 bases, and 1 base stayed unmatched. The CDR3 sequence is CASSWTSGRPYEQYF. The CDR3 DNA is TGTGCCAGCAGTTGGACTAGCGGGAGGCCCTACGAGCAGTACTTC.

This clone appeared a few times. The chain recombines TRBV5-6 with TRBJ1-2, with 10 nucleotides matching TRBD1. V lost 4 bases and J lost 8; bases outside the gene matches: 17. The CDR3 length is 17 residues. Germline V CDR1 and CDR2: SGHDT, YYEEEE. CDR3 loop: CASSRPGQGTSKWGYTF. The CDR3 DNA sequence: TGTGCCAGCAGCCGCCCGGGACAGGGGACATCTAAATGGGGCTACACCTTC.

The chain joins TRBV5-1 to TRBJ1-6; D is undetermined. V lost 0 bases and J lost 10, with 8 bases in between. The CDR3 length is 13 residues. Germline assignment: CDR1 SGHRS and CDR2 YFSETQ. CDR3 sequence reads: CASSLEGASPLHF. DNA of the CDR3: TGCGCCAGCAGCTTGGAGGGAGCATCACCCCTCCACTTT.

The chain is built from TRBV29-1 and TRBJ2-7; tentative D call: TRBD2 (6 bases). The CDR3 is 12 residues long. CDR1 is SQVTM and CDR2 is ANQGSEA in the germline V gene. V lost 6 bases and J 6 bases, leaving 15 bases between the germline ends. CDR3 nucleotides: TGCAGCGTAACGTCGGGGGAAGGCGAGCAGTACTTC. It translates to CSVTSGEGEQYF.

This clone was counted a single time. This rearrangement joins TRBV5-4 to TRBJ2-7, with 9 bases fitting TRBD1. CDR1 SGHNT and CDR2 YYREEE come from the germline V gene (reference sequence). The CDR3 extends over 15 amino acids. Germline trimming cut 3 bases from V and 5 bases from J; bases unmatched to any gene: 9. CDR3 coding DNA: TGTGCCAGCAGCTCAACCCGGGACAGGGTCGACGAGCAGTACTTC. Translating it yields CASSSTRDRVDEQYF.

The chain's CDR3 is CASIFGTQETQYF. The CDR3 DNA reads as TGTGCCAGCATATTTGGGACACAAGAGACCCAGTACTTC. The chain has TRBV7-8 and TRBJ2-5; tentatively, D is TRBD1 (6 bases). From germline, CDR1 is SGHVS and CDR2 FQNEAQ. Trimming shortened V by 7 bases and J by 2 bases, and 11 bases separated the two germline ends. The CDR3 runs to 13 residues.